The text below deals with one TCR beta chain. No cognate antigen has been identified for it. No clone much larger than this one lies a single base away; base qualities are absent. This record comes from a study of Ad26.COV2.S vaccination and SARS-CoV-2 variants (dated by TCRdb to the early 2020s). Study-level background: Donors in the vaccine arm were drawn from COV1001, a phase I-IIa trial of Ad26.COV2.S in healthy adults that was multicentre, randomized, double-blind and placebo-controlled. A total of some 30 samples were included in the TCR-sequenced set, comprising around 19 Ad26.COV2.S vaccine recipients, 5 placebo recipients and 8 SARS-CoV-2 convalescent individuals. Investigators did not know the trial group allocation while performing experiments and assessing outcomes. Sequencing of the TCRbeta repertoire served to evaluate the specificity and breadth of SARS-CoV-2-reactive T cell receptors following Ad26.COV2.S vaccination. Ad26.COV2.S was given intramuscularly at 5x10^10 or 1x10^11 viral particles, as a single shot or as two shots 56 days apart. Trial participants were randomized into five groups of five, in which low-dose or high-dose Ad26.COV2.S was given once or twice, or placebo was given on both occasions. Here is what the overall study found, with its caveats: The study lacked the statistical power to compare responses across vaccine doses or regimens. According to the authors, total T cell responses may have been underestimated by the TCR breadth and depth analyses. After vaccination, spike-specific CD8+ and CD4+ T cell responses were reported to show substantial breadth. Comparable non-spike TCR breadth was observed between vaccine and placebo recipients, consistent with only spike being contained in the vaccine. Spike-specific TCR breadth was higher in Ad26.COV2.S recipients than in placebo recipients (P = 0.0014).

In light of the paper, this sample's treatment or condition label describes: about 20 received Ad26.COV2.S at low or high dose, single or two shots; 5 received placebo; per-sample allocation not given. Repertoires of vaccine and placebo recipients were sequenced from samples collected on day 63 after the first injection. Cohort 1b enrolled roughly 25 adults aged 18-55 years at a single site in Boston, USA, between 29 July and 7 August 2020. As a vaccine, Ad26.COV2.S was a replication-incompetent adenovirus type 26 vector that expressed a prefusion-stabilized SARS-CoV-2 spike protein derived from the original Wuhan strain. TCRbeta CDR3 regions were sequenced with the immunoSEQ Assay. After extraction, genomic DNA underwent amplification by bias-controlled multiplex PCR, followed by high-throughput sequencing. On the study's bioinformatics: To quantify the absolute abundance of every unique TCRbeta CDR3 region, sequences were collapsed and filtered. T cell fraction was estimated by normalization of TCRbeta template counts to usable DNA, with usable DNA being measured through amplification of reference genes present in all nucleated cells. Repertoire TCRs were annotated as SARS-CoV-2-specific when V gene, CDR3 amino acid sequence and J gene were exactly matched to a known reactive TCR set. The reference SARS-CoV-2 TCR set was obtained from MIRA and was filtered for enrichment in COVID-19-positive ImmuneCODE repertoires, whereby public or cross-reactive TCRs were removed. Based on the MIRA antigens, annotated TCRs were further analysed at the level of specific ORF or position within ORF. Depth was the summed frequency of annotated unique rearrangements, while breadth was defined as annotated unique rearrangements over total unique productive rearrangements. Group comparisons of TCR breadth used two-sided Wilcoxon rank-sum tests. TCRdb mirrors the immuneACCESS table, restricted to in-frame sequences. Some clones are absent from its copies; in checked studies, under half trace to an unresolved V gene, and the reason for the others is unknown. V, J and clone size are taken as reported in that table, and D and trimming were inferred from the DNA itself. The sample table shows fewer than 900,000 clones, and around 89% are seen once. The top ten clonotypes cover approximately 1.5% of the sample.

V loses 1 base of germline sequence and J loses 1 base, and the interval between the two ends is 11 bases. The CDR3 starts with the cysteine, ends with the phenylalanine, and has 16 residues. Of all the DNA, just the CDR3 is kept, 48 bases in frame from base 1. The germline V gene provides CDR1 SGHNT and CDR2 YENEEA. The origin of this receptor is a person aged 18-65 years who received the Ad26.COV2.S COVID-19 vaccine or a placebo. The sequencing used peripheral blood, collected in a trial of Ad26.COV2.S vaccine versus placebo. The chain uses TRBV11-3 and TRBJ2-1; possibly the D gene is TRBD2, per 5 matching bases. The DNA is as follows: TGTGCCAGCAGCTTAGGGGGAGCAGATTCCTACAATGAGCAGTTCTTC. This translates into CASSLGGADSYNEQFF.